This T cell receptor (beta chain) was captured by sequencing in a study of T cells after yellow fever vaccination. Whole-study results and caveats: Overlap between CD4 and CD8 compartments was detected for a small share of clonotypes. Most clones from primary vaccination were detected again post-booster (almost 98% CD4, roughly 91% CD8).

This clonotype was counted between two and nine times. Its antigen is as yet unknown. V was pared by 5 bases and J by 4 bases, with 21 bases between. CDR3 length equals 17 residues. In germline, CDR1 is SGHTA, CDR2 FQGNSA. Universal primer sites and UMIs were introduced during 5'RACE template-switching synthesis of TCR cDNA. TCRdb processed the 5' RACE reads anew with MiXCR; each CDR3 protein has one entry. The data contain some 350,000 distinct CDR3 sequences, 3% to 4.5% of them singletons. This chain joins TRBV7-2 and TRBJ1-3; no reliable D call. The origin of this receptor is a man aged 18 to 29 who received the YFV17D yellow fever vaccine. Sequenced material: PBMCs, taken 5 days after the yellow fever booster vaccination. The CDR3 bases are TGTGCCAGCAGCCGCACCGTACCAACGGGCGGGGGAAACACCATATATTTT. It encodes CASSRTVPTGGGNTIYF.